Listed here is a single TCR beta chain. Losses at the gene ends were 6 bases for V and 0 bases for J; bases not matched to a gene: 8. CDR1 and CDR2 (germline): WNHNN, SYGVQD (reference sequence). This CDR3 has 15 amino acids. This sample is part of a study of blood T cell repertoires in COVID-19. Study in general: T cells, B-cell-depleted T cells, or PBMCs provided the cDNA or gDNA that served as material.

Methods used by the authors: Counts of nucleated cells, estimated from reference gene primer amplification, were obtained. Some clones are missing from TCRdb's copy, which holds only in-frame ones; the method was immunoSEQ multiplex PCR. The V and J calls and clone size are taken from that table; D and trimming were inferred from the DNA. In the table there are 110,000 or so clones, 81% of which are singletons. The sequenced material came from peripheral blood. This sequence joins TRBV10-1 and TRBJ2-7; 7 positions match TRBD1. The clonotype was recovered from a human donor in a cohort sampled during active COVID-19. CDR3 sequence (DNA): TGCGCCAGCAGGGCGTTGACAGGGCACTCCTACGAGCAGTACTTC. Translating gives CASRALTGHSYEQYF.